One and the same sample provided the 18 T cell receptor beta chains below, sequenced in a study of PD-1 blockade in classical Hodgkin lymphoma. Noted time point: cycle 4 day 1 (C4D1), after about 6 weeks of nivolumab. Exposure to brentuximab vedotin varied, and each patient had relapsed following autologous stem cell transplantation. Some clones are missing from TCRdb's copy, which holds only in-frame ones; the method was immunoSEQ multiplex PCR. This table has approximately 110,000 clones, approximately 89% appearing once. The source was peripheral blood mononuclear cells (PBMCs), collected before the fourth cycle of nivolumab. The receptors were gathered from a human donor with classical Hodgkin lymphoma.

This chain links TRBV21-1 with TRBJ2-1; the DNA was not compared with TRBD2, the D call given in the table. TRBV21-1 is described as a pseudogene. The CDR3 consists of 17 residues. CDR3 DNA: TGTGCCAGCAGCAAAGTAACTAGACGGGTCAGCGAGAATGAGCAGTTCTTC. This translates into CASSKVTRRVSENEQFF.

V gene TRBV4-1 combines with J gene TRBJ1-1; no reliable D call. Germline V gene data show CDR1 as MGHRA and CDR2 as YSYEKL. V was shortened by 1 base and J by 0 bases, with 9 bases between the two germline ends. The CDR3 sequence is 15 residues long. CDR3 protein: CASSQADTMNTEAFF. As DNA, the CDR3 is TGCGCCAGCAGCCAAGCTGATACCATGAACACTGAAGCTTTCTTT.

CDR3 sequence: CASSLTESYGYTF. The DNA of the CDR3 is TGTGCCAGCAGCCTAACAGAGTCCTATGGCTACACCTTC. The rearrangement joins TRBV28 to TRBJ1-2; no clear D gene. Germline loops: CDR1 MDHEN, CDR2 SYDVKM. The CDR3 is made up of 13 amino acids. V gave up 6 bases and J gave up 4 bases, with 12 bases separating them.

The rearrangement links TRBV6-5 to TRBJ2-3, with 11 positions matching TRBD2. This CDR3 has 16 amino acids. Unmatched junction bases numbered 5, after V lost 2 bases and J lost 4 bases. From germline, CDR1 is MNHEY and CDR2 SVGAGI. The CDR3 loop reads CASSYLLAGGPDTQYF. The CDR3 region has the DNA TGTGCCAGCAGTTACCTATTAGCGGGAGGGCCAGATACGCAGTATTTT.

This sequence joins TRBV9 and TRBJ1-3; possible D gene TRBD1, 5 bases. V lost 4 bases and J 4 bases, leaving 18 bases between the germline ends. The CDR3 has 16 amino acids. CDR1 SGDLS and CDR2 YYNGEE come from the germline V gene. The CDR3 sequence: CASSRDLAGGGNTIYF. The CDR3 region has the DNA TGTGCCAGCAGCAGGGACTTGGCGGGAGGAGGAAACACCATATATTTT.

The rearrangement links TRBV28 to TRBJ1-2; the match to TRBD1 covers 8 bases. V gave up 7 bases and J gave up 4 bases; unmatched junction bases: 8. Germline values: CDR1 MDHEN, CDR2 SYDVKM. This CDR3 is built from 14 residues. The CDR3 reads CASTRTGKFYGYTF. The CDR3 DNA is TGTGCCAGCACTCGGACAGGGAAATTCTATGGCTACACCTTC.

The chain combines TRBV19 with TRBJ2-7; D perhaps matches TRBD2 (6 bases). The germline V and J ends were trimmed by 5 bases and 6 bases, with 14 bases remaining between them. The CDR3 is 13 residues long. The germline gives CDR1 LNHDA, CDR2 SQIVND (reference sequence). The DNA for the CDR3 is TGTGCCAGTAGTCGGCTAGCGTCAGGCGAGCAGTACTTC. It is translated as CASSRLASGEQYF. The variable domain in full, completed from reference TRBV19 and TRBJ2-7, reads DGGITQSPKYLFRKEGQNVTLSCEQNLNHDAMYWYRQDPGQGLRLIYYSQIVNDFQKGDIAEGYSVSREKKESFPLTVTSAQKNPTAFYLCASSRLASGEQYFGPGTRLTVT.

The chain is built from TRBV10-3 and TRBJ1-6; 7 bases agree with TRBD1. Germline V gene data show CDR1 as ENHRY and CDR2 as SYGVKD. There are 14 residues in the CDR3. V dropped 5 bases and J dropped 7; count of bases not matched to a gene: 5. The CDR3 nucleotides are TGTGCCATCAGTCACGGACAGGAAAATTCACCCCTCCACTTT. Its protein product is CAISHGQENSPLHF.

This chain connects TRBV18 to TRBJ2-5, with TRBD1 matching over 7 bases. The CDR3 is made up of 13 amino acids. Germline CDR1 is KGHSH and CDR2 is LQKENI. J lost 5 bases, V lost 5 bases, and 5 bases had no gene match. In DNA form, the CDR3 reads TGTGCCAGCTCAACAGGGGTACTGGAGACCCAGTACTTC. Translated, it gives CASSTGVLETQYF.

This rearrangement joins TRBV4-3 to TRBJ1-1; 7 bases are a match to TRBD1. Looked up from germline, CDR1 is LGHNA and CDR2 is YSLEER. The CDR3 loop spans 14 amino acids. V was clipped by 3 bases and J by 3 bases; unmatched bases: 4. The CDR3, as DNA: TGCGCCAGCAGCCACTACACAGGGGACACTGAAGCTTTCTTT. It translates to CASSHYTGDTEAFF.

As DNA, the CDR3 is TGCAGCGTTGAGGGGACAGGGGGCTATAAAGGTGGCTACACCTTC. This gives the protein CSVEGTGGYKGGYTF. This chain uses TRBV29-1 with TRBJ1-2, with 12 positions matching TRBD1. CDR3 length: 15 amino acids. The junction had 9 bases not matched to a gene; V was cut back by 3 bases and J by 7 bases. Germline CDR1 is SQVTM and CDR2 is ANQGSEA.

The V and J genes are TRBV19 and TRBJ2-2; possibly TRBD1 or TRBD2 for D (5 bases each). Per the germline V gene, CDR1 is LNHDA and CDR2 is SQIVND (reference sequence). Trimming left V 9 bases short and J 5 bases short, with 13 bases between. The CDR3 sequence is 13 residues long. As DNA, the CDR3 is TGTGCCAGCAAACGGGACGGGACCGGGGAGCTGTTTTTT. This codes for CASKRDGTGELFF.

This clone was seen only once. The CDR3 loop is CASSAGQGGNQPQHF. The CDR3 DNA reads as TGTGCCAGCAGTGCGGGACAGGGTGGCAATCAGCCCCAGCATTTT. The chain is built from TRBV2 and TRBJ1-5, with 9 nucleotides matching TRBD1. This CDR3 has 15 residues. Looked up from germline, CDR1 is SNHLY and CDR2 is FYNNEI. Losses at the gene ends were 4 bases for V and 2 bases for J; bases not matched to a gene: 3.

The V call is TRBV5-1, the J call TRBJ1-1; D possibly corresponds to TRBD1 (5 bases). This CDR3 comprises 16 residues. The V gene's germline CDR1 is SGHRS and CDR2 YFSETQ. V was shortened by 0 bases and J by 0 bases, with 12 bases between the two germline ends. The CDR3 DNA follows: TGCGCCAGCAGCTTGGGACAGCGAAACTTGAACACTGAAGCTTTCTTT. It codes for CASSLGQRNLNTEAFF.

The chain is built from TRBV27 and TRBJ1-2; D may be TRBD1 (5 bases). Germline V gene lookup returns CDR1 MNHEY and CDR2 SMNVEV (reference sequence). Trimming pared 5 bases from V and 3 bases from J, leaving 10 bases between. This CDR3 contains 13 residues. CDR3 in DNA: TGTGCCAGCAGTCCCGGGGCATACTATGGCTACACCTTC. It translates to CASSPGAYYGYTF.

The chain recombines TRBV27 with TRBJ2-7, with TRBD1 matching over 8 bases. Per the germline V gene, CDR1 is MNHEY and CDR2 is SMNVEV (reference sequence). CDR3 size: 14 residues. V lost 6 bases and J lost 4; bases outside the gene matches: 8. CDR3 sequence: CASRGDRPSYEQYF. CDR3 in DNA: TGTGCCAGCAGGGGGGACAGGCCCTCTTACGAGCAGTACTTC.

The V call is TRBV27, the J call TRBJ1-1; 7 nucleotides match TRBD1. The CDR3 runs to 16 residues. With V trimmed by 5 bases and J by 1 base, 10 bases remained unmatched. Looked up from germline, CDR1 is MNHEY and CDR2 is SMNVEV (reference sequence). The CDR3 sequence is CASSLKAGTANTEAFF. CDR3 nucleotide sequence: TGTGCCAGCAGTCTGAAGGCCGGGACAGCGAACACTGAAGCTTTCTTT.

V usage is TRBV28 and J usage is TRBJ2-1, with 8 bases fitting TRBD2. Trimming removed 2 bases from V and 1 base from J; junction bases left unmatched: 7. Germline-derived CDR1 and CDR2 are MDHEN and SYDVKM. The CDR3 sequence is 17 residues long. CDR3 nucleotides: TGTGCCAGCAGTTTAGCCGGGGGGGGCAGGTCCTACAATGAGCAGTTCTTC. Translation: CASSLAGGGRSYNEQFF.